The 10 T cell receptor beta chains in this list originate from one sample, sequenced in a study of early T cells in non-severe SARS-CoV-2 infection. From the 5' RACE reads, TCRdb called clonotypes with MiXCR, one entry per CDR3 protein. The table records about 83,000 distinct CDR3 sequences, about 12% of them present only once. Sequenced: whole blood. These TCRs come from an adult who was a healthcare worker with PCR-confirmed SARS-CoV-2 infection or an uninfected control (not recorded which).

This clonotype was counted only a few times. The rearrangement joins TRBV20-1 to TRBJ2-7, with a weak D call TRBD1 (5 bases). V was pared by 0 bases and J by 0 bases, with 9 bases between. There are 14 residues in the CDR3. From germline, CDR1 is DFQATT and CDR2 SNEGSKA (reference sequence). This CDR3 reads CSARDPTGSYEQYF. The CDR3 nucleotides are TGCAGTGCTAGAGATCCAACAGGCTCCTACGAGCAGTACTTC.

The sample holds a few counts of this clonotype. V gene TRBV6-5 combines with J gene TRBJ1-4; D is unclear. Per the germline V gene, CDR1 is MNHEY and CDR2 is SVGAGI. V shed 7 bases and J shed 1 base, with 10 bases lying between them. The CDR3 covers 14 residues. The CDR3 spells CASTKRLTNEKLFF. In DNA, the CDR3 is TGTGCCAGCACCAAGAGGTTAACTAATGAAAAACTGTTTTTT.

This clonotype has at least ten counts. The chain joins TRBV6-2 or TRBV6-3 to TRBJ1-2; perhaps TRBD1 as D (5 bases). Germline CDR1 and CDR2: MNHEY and SVGEGT. Trimming cost V 2 bases and J 4 bases, with 8 bases left between them. The CDR3 is 13 residues long. For the CDR3, the DNA is TGTGCCAGCAGTTACCAGGACACCTATGGCTACACCTTC. Translating it yields CASSYQDTYGYTF.

This clonotype was counted a few times. The rearrangement links TRBV7-8 to TRBJ1-5; unclear D gene. Germline-derived CDR1 and CDR2 are SGHVS and FQNEAQ. CDR3 length: 13 amino acids. V was pared by 1 base and J by 7 bases, with 8 bases between. DNA for the CDR3: TGTGCCAGCAGCTTAGAACGGGTCCAGCCCCAGCATTTT. Translating gives CASSLERVQPQHF.

In this sample, this clonotype turned up a few times. This sequence joins TRBV18 and TRBJ1-1, with unresolved D. Germline-derived CDR1 and CDR2 are KGHSH and LQKENI. The CDR3 has 12 residues. The germline V and J ends were trimmed by 2 bases and 13 bases, with 14 bases remaining between them. The CDR3: CASSPYSGRVFF. The DNA of the CDR3 is TGTGCCAGCTCACCATACTCCGGGAGGGTTTTCTTT.

The rearrangement joins TRBV12-3 or TRBV12-4 to TRBJ2-2; 10 bases map to TRBD1. The CDR3 is made up of 17 amino acids. V was clipped by 6 bases and J by 0 bases; unmatched bases: 7. CDR3 sequence reads: CASRSGTGDTNTGELFF. CDR3 DNA: TGTGCCAGCAGATCGGGGACAGGGGACACGAACACCGGGGAGCTGTTTTTT.

DNA for the CDR3: TGTGCCAGCAGCCTTGTACTAGCGGCGAGCACAGATACGCAGTATTTT. Encoded protein: CASSLVLAASTDTQYF. The chain combines TRBV4-2 with TRBJ2-3; 8 nucleotides match TRBD2. The CDR3 covers 16 residues. V gave up 4 bases and J gave up 0 bases; unmatched junction bases: 6. The germline V gene encodes CDR1 LGHNA and CDR2 YNFKEQ.

V usage is TRBV5-1 and J usage is TRBJ2-3, with a weak D call TRBD2 (7 bases). The CDR3 is 17 residues long. Looked up from germline, CDR1 is SGHRS and CDR2 is YFSETQ. The germline V and J ends were trimmed by 4 bases and 1 base, with 19 bases remaining between them. The CDR3, as DNA: TGCGCCAGCAGCCCCTACAAACAGGGAGGGGGCACAGATACGCAGTATTTT. Translation: CASSPYKQGGGTDTQYF.

The sample holds a few counts of this clonotype. The chain employs TRBV7-9 and TRBJ1-1, with TRBD1 identical over 8 bases. Germline V lookup: CDR1 SEHNR, CDR2 FQNEAQ (reference sequence). There are 14 residues in the CDR3. J lost 4 bases, V lost 3 bases, and 4 bases had no gene match. The CDR3 is CASSLGTGVTEAFF. DNA of the CDR3: TGTGCCAGCAGCTTGGGGACAGGCGTCACTGAAGCTTTCTTT.

J is TRBJ2-5 and V is TRBV7-2, with a weak D call TRBD1 (6 bases). The CDR3 length is 12 residues. V gave up 8 bases and J gave up 4 bases, with 11 bases separating them. CDR1 and CDR2 (germline): SGHTA, FQGNSA. The CDR3 DNA follows: TGTGCCAGCTTGGGGGCTGGAGAGACCCAGTACTTC. Protein: CASLGAGETQYF.